The rows below give T cell receptor beta chains drawn from one sample of a study of CD8+CD57+ T cells in acquired aplastic anemia. MiXCR, applied by TCRdb to the reads, yields one record per CDR3 protein. Among about 470,000 distinct CDR3 sequences listed, roughly a third were seen once. What was sequenced was sorted CD4+, CD8+, or CD8+CD57+ T cells (not recorded which) from PBMCs. All receptors derive from a human donor with aplastic anemia. Both conserved end residues are part of each CDR3. D genes are given only for firm matches. The listing skips clone size in some rows; elsewhere it reads once, few, many or a size class.

abundance	d_gene	v_gene	j_gene	CDR3aa	CDR3nt
-	-	TRBV5-1	TRBJ2-3	CASSLATSGNTDTQYF	TGCGCCAGCAGCTTGGCCACGTCTGGGAACACAGATACGCAGTATTTT
-	TRBD1	TRBV29-1	TRBJ1-2	CSVVHRGQTTIGYTF	TGCAGCGTCGTTCACAGGGGGCAGACAACTATCGGCTACACCTTC
few	TRBD2	TRBV5-1	TRBJ2-7	CASSSSSGGLYEQYF	TGCGCCAGCAGCTCTTCCTCGGGGGGGCTCTACGAGCAGTACTTC
-	-	TRBV7-9	TRBJ1-2	CASSVTLGYGYTF	TGTGCCAGCAGCGTAACCCTAGGCTATGGCTACACCTTC
many	-	TRBV3-1	TRBJ1-5	CASRLGNQPQHF	TGTGCCAGCAGGCTCGGTAATCAGCCCCAGCATTTT
-	TRBD2	TRBV10-2	TRBJ2-5	CATQTSGSQTQYF	TGCGCCACCCAGACTAGCGGTTCTCAGACCCAGTACTTC
-	-	TRBV5-1	TRBJ1-5	CASSKAGTSGNFADTQHF	TGCGCCAGCAGTAAGGCTGGGACTAGCGGGAACTTCGCGGATACGCAGCATTTT
once	-	TRBV2	TRBJ1-2	CASRIYGYTF	TGTGCCAGCCGGATCTATGGCTACACCTTC
once	-	TRBV20-1	TRBJ1-6	CSARGAMNSPLHF	TGCAGTGCTAGAGGGGCGATGAATTCACCCCTCCACTTT
few	-	TRBV7-8	TRBJ2-1	CASTELGLVYLYEQFF	TGTGCCAGCACCGAATTGGGACTCGTTTATCTATACGAGCAGTTCTTC
-	TRBD1	TRBV7-8	TRBJ2-2	CASSPGTAPTGELFF	TGTGCCAGCAGCCCCGGGACAGCTCCCACCGGGGAGCTGTTTTTT
-	-	TRBV5-4	TRBJ2-7	CASSQGHLPYEQYF	TGTGCCAGCAGCCAAGGACATCTACCCTACGAGCAGTACTTC
-	-	TRBV12-3/TRBV12-4	TRBJ1-2	CASSSMGYGYTF	TGTGCCAGCAGTTCCATGGGATATGGCTACACCTTC
-	-	TRBV3-1	TRBJ2-3	CASSPWVGGITDTQYF	TGTGCCAGCAGCCCCTGGGTGGGCGGGATCACAGATACGCAGTATTTT
-	TRBD1	TRBV6-1	TRBJ1-5	CASRELGAGTENNQPQHF	TGTGCCAGCAGGGAACTCGGGGCCGGGACAGAAAACAATCAGCCCCAGCATTTT
many	-	TRBV15	TRBJ1-1	CATSRDGVNTEAFF	TGTGCCACCAGCAGAGATGGGGTTAACACTGAAGCTTTCTTT
-	-	TRBV15	TRBJ1-2	CATSRDGAANYGYTF	TGTGCCACCAGCAGAGATGGGGCGGCGAACTATGGCTACACCTTC
few	TRBD1	TRBV12-3/TRBV12-4	TRBJ1-5	CASSIQGRRGQPQHF	TGTGCCAGCAGTATACAGGGGCGGCGGGGTCAGCCCCAGCATTTT
-	-	TRBV20-1	TRBJ1-5	CSAHGGINQPQHF	TGCAGTGCTCACGGAGGGATCAATCAGCCCCAGCATTTT
many	-	TRBV9	TRBJ1-6	CASSALDSGNSPLHF	TGTGCCAGCAGCGCCCTGGACAGTGGTAATTCACCCCTCCACTTT
-	TRBD1	TRBV11-2	TRBJ1-4	CASTGQGGQWRTNEKLFF	TGTGCCAGCACGGGACAGGGGGGGCAATGGCGAACTAATGAAAAACTGTTTTTT
few	-	TRBV20-1	TRBJ2-1	CSARENGAHLFF	TGCAGTGCTAGAGAAAACGGGGCCCATCTGTTCTTC
-	-	TRBV4-1	TRBJ1-1	CASSHRTATRAFF	TGCGCCAGCAGCCACCGGACAGCCACTCGGGCTTTCTTT
few	-	TRBV6-6	TRBJ2-7	CASSYGTDLSYEQYF	TGTGCCAGCAGTTACGGGACCGACCTCTCCTACGAGCAGTACTTC
-	-	TRBV15	TRBJ1-1	CATSRDRGRGNTEAFF	TGTGCCACCAGCAGAGATAGGGGAAGAGGTAACACTGAAGCTTTCTTT
many	-	TRBV2	TRBJ1-5	CASSGGFNQPQHF	TGTGCCAGCAGTGGGGGGTTCAACCAGCCCCAGCATTTT
many	-	TRBV10-2	TRBJ2-7	CASSESTTYEQYF	TGCGCCAGCAGTGAGTCGACGACCTACGAGCAGTACTTC
few	-	TRBV4-1	TRBJ1-1	CASSQGTYELSFF	TGCGCCAGCAGCCAGGGGACCTACGAGCTTTCTTTCTTT
few	TRBD1	TRBV18	TRBJ2-1	CASSLWTGGLSSYNEQFF	TGTGCCAGCTCACTATGGACAGGGGGCCTTAGCTCCTACAATGAGCAGTTCTTC
many	TRBD1	TRBV5-1	TRBJ2-7	CASSTLDRGALVGTYEQYF	TGCGCCAGCAGCACCTTGGACAGGGGAGCCCTAGTTGGGACCTACGAGCAGTACTTC
-	-	TRBV5-1	TRBJ1-1	CASSLGDLGVGTEAFF	TGCGCCAGCAGCTTGGGGGATCTGGGCGTCGGGACTGAAGCTTTCTTT
many	-	TRBV12-3/TRBV12-4	TRBJ1-5	CASGIRVGGGQPQHF	TGTGCCAGCGGTATACGGGTTGGAGGAGGACAGCCCCAGCATTTT
-	-	TRBV15	TRBJ2-3	CATSRDPTAPDTQYF	TGTGCCACCAGCAGAGATCCGACAGCTCCAGATACGCAGTATTTT
once	TRBD1	TRBV15	TRBJ2-3	CATSRGQGPNTQYF	TGTGCCACCAGCAGAGGACAGGGGCCTAATACGCAGTATTTT
-	-	TRBV2	TRBJ1-1	CASRAYGTYTEAFF	TGTGCCAGCAGGGCATACGGGACATACACTGAAGCTTTCTTT
many	-	TRBV7-2	TRBJ1-6	CASSREDNSPLHF	TGTGCCAGCAGCCGCGAAGATAATTCACCCCTCCACTTT
-	-	TRBV5-1	TRBJ1-1	CASSDAGNSHEAFF	TGCGCCAGCAGTGACGCCGGGAACAGTCATGAAGCTTTCTTT
many	-	TRBV25-1	TRBJ1-1	CASSELKGLDTEAFF	TGTGCCAGCAGTGAATTAAAAGGGCTGGACACTGAAGCTTTCTTT
few	TRBD2	TRBV6-1	TRBJ2-7	CASGGTSGDGGWQYF	TGTGCCAGCGGGGGGACTAGCGGGGACGGAGGTTGGCAGTACTTC
few	TRBD2	TRBV6-5	TRBJ2-5	CASSPGLAGGSETQYF	TGTGCCAGCAGTCCGGGACTAGCGGGAGGTAGCGAGACCCAGTACTTC
-	TRBD1	TRBV28	TRBJ2-3	CASSIGTGWADTQYF	TGTGCCAGCAGTATAGGGACAGGGTGGGCAGATACGCAGTATTTT
-	TRBD2	TRBV4-2	TRBJ2-7	CASSQPTSGSNEQYF	TGTGCCAGCAGCCAGCCTACTAGCGGCTCAAACGAGCAGTACTTC
once	-	TRBV3-1	TRBJ1-3	CASSQEFSSGNTIYF	TGTGCCAGCAGCCAAGAATTCTCCTCTGGAAACACCATATATTTT
-	-	TRBV20-1	TRBJ2-7	CSASTSNEQYF	TGCAGTGCTAGTACAAGCAACGAGCAGTACTTC
few	-	TRBV15	TRBJ1-2	CATSRGEGYTF	TGTGCCACCAGCAGGGGGGAAGGCTACACCTTC
many	-	TRBV15	TRBJ1-1	CATSRDAGGDPEAFF	TGTGCCACCAGCAGAGATGCAGGCGGGGATCCTGAAGCTTTCTTT
-	-	TRBV5-4	TRBJ2-7	CASSLVPPARDRSYEQYF	TGTGCCAGCAGCTTGGTTCCCCCCGCGCGGGACCGATCCTACGAGCAGTACTTC
-	TRBD1	TRBV6-4	TRBJ1-2	CAKTGVGYGYTF	TGTGCCAAAACAGGGGTGGGCTATGGCTACACCTTC
-	TRBD2	TRBV11-2	TRBJ2-1	CASSVTSGHYNEQFF	TGTGCCAGCAGCGTGACTAGCGGACACTACAATGAGCAGTTCTTC
few	-	TRBV2	TRBJ1-5	CASSAVGGGNQPQHF	TGTGCCAGCAGCGCTGTAGGCGGGGGTAATCAGCCCCAGCATTTT
many	-	TRBV6-1	TRBJ2-7	CASSELAGAEQYF	TGTGCCAGCAGTGAATTGGCGGGGGCCGAGCAGTACTTC
-	TRBD2	TRBV11-2	TRBJ2-1	CASSQPGLAGLNEQFF	TGTGCCAGCAGTCAGCCGGGACTAGCGGGATTGAATGAGCAGTTCTTC
many	TRBD1	TRBV20-1	TRBJ2-7	CSAQTGDEQYF	TGCAGTGCGCAGACAGGGGACGAGCAGTACTTC
-	-	TRBV20-1	TRBJ2-7	CSARGLQGSYEQYF	TGCAGTGCTAGAGGTTTGCAGGGGTCCTACGAGCAGTACTTC